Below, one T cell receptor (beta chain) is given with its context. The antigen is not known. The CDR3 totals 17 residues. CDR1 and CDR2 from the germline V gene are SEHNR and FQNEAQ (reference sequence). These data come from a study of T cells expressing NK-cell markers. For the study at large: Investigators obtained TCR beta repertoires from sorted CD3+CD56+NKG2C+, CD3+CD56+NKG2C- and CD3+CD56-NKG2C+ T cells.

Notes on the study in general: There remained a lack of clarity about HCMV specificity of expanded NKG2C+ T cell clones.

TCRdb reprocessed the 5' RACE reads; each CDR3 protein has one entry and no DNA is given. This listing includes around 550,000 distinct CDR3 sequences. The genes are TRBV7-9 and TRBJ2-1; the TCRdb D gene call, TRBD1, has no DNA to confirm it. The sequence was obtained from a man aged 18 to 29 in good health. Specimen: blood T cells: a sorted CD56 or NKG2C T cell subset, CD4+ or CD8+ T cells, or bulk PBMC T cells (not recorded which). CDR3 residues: CASSFRRGVVSYNEQFF.